The 14 T cell receptor beta chains reported below all come from one sample, sequenced in a study of blood T cell repertoires in COVID-19. Assay used: immunoSEQ multiplex PCR; TCRdb lists only in-frame clones, some missing. The sample contains 300,000 to 400,000 clones, over 70% of which appear only once. The specimen was peripheral blood. The receptors shown here come from a man in his thirties or forties with active or convalescent COVID-19.

The chain uses TRBV2 and TRBJ2-6, with TRBD1 as a possible D gene (6 bases). This CDR3 has 16 residues. The V end was cut by 4 bases, the J end by 0 bases, with 10 bases between. Germline CDR1 SNHLY, CDR2 FYNNEI. The CDR3 nucleotides are TGTGCCAGCAGTGTGAACAGGGTCTCTGGGGCCAACGTCCTGACTTTC. It specifies CASSVNRVSGANVLTF.

Note on this clone: At the DNA level, this CDR3 is encoded by other sequences in the same sample as well. The chain combines TRBV4-3 with TRBJ2-7; D may be TRBD2 (7 bases). Trimming took 0 bases from V and 4 from J, leaving 16 bases between them. CDR1 is LGHNA and CDR2 is YSLEER in the germline V gene. There are 16 residues in the CDR3. The CDR3 DNA reads TGCGCCAGCAGCCAAGATTGGGGGGGCCGGACTTACGAGCAGTACTTC. This gives the protein CASSQDWGGRTYEQYF.

The genes are TRBV3-1 (or the pseudogene TRBV3-2) and TRBJ1-6, with a weak D call TRBD1 (6 bases). Trimming shortened V by 7 bases and J by 10 bases, and 11 bases separated the two germline ends. The CDR3 totals 12 residues. The germline V gene has CDR1 LGHDT and CDR2 YNNKEL (reference sequence). The CDR3 nucleotides read TGTGCCAGCAAACAGGGTTGGTCACCCCTCCACTTT. Encoded protein: CASKQGWSPLHF.

The table lists this clone with a few counts. The chain has TRBV10-3 and TRBJ1-2, with D possibly matching TRBD1 (5 bases). Germline-derived CDR1 and CDR2 are ENHRY and SYGVKD. The CDR3 contains 16 residues. Deletions cut 2 bases from V and 0 bases from J, with 13 bases between. Here the CDR3 reads CAISEAGRESNYGYTF. The CDR3 DNA sequence: TGTGCCATCAGTGAGGCAGGGAGGGAATCTAACTATGGCTACACCTTC.

This clone showed up just a few times. The chain combines TRBV15 with TRBJ1-1, with D possibly being TRBD1 (5 bases). Germline lookup yields CDR1 LNHNV and CDR2 YYDKDF (reference sequence). Trimming removed 5 bases from V and 1 base from J, with 23 bases in between. This CDR3 has 18 amino acids. CDR3 bases: TGTGCCACCAGCCGAAGTTCATTAGGGGCCTTTGGGAACACTGAAGCTTTCTTT. Protein product: CATSRSSLGAFGNTEAFF.

In this sample, this clone turned up once. This sequence joins TRBV3-1 (or the pseudogene TRBV3-2) and TRBJ1-1, with 7 bases fitting TRBD1. This CDR3 is 13 amino acids long. CDR1 is LGHDT and CDR2 is YNNKEL in the germline V gene (reference sequence). V lost 7 bases, J lost 4 bases, and 6 bases stayed unmatched. The CDR3 DNA reads as TGTGCCAGCACCCAGGGGGAGGCCACTGAAGCTTTCTTT. It is translated as CASTQGEATEAFF.

The chain carries TRBV5-1 and TRBJ1-2; the D is unclear. Trimming shortened V by 4 bases and J by 3 bases, and 7 bases separated the two germline ends. Germline-derived CDR1 and CDR2 are SGHRS and YFSETQ. This CDR3 comprises 12 residues. DNA of the CDR3: TGCGCCAGCAGCCCTCGGGACTATGGCTACACCTTC. This sequence encodes CASSPRDYGYTF.

The genes are TRBV3-1 (or the pseudogene TRBV3-2) and TRBJ1-5; the D is unclear. In germline, CDR1 is LGHDT, CDR2 YNNKEL (reference sequence). The CDR3 is made up of 15 amino acids. Trimming removed 4 bases at V and 8 bases at J, with 18 bases between. Here the CDR3 reads CASSPGLIDFKPQHF. CDR3 nucleotides: TGTGCCAGCAGCCCCGGACTTATTGATTTTAAGCCCCAGCATTTT.

As concerns this clone: One junction end disagrees with the germline gene, perhaps due to a read error. The chain employs TRBV3-1 (or the pseudogene TRBV3-2) and TRBJ2-1, with D possibly matching TRBD2 (5 bases). This CDR3 has 13 residues. Germline CDR1 and CDR2: LGHDT and YNNKEL (reference sequence). The CDR3: CASSPLVEGFEVF. The DNA for the CDR3 is TGTGCCAGCAGCCCCCTCGTAGAGGGCTTTGAGGTCTTC.

This clone was recorded a few times. The chain recombines TRBV5-4 with TRBJ2-5, with D possibly being TRBD2 (7 bases). Germline loops: CDR1 SGHNT, CDR2 YYREEE (reference sequence). The V end lost 4 bases, the J end lost 4 bases, and 17 bases lay between the germline ends. The length of the CDR3 is 15 residues. The CDR3 region is CASSPGGRGAETQYF. In DNA form, the CDR3 reads TGTGCCAGCAGCCCCGGGGGCCGGGGGGCAGAGACCCAGTACTTC.

The chain is built from TRBV4-2 and TRBJ2-3, with TRBD2 as a possible D gene (6 bases). V was cut by 4 bases and J by 0 bases, with 11 bases left in between. Germline V gives CDR1 LGHNA, CDR2 YNFKEQ. CDR3 size: 15 residues. The DNA of the CDR3 is TGTGCCAGCAGCCCTCTAGCGCCAAGCACAGATACGCAGTATTTT. It encodes CASSPLAPSTDTQYF.

This clone was detected only once. The gene calls are TRBV19 and TRBJ1-1, with D perhaps TRBD1 (5 bases). This CDR3 has 13 amino acids. Between the trimmed V and J ends, which lost 5 bases and 5 bases, there was a span of 12 bases. From germline, CDR1 is LNHDA and CDR2 SQIVND (reference sequence). The DNA for the CDR3 is TGTGCCAGTAGTCTGGGGCGGAAAACTGAAGCTTTCTTT. It translates to CASSLGRKTEAFF.

The chain couples TRBV24-1 to TRBJ2-5, with 10 bases that match TRBD1. CDR3 length: 16 amino acids. With V trimmed by 1 base and J by 4 bases, 5 bases remained unmatched. Germline V lookup: CDR1 KGHDR, CDR2 SFDVKD. CDR3 sequence reads: CATSDLGTGVGETQYF. CDR3 bases: TGTGCCACCAGTGATTTAGGGACAGGGGTCGGAGAGACCCAGTACTTC.

This chain uses TRBV30 with TRBJ1-1; 9 bases are a match to TRBD1. The CDR3 has 14 amino acids. J gave up 1 base and V 5 bases, and 5 bases lay outside the gene matches. The germline CDR1 and CDR2 sequences are GTSNPN and SVGIG (reference sequence). As DNA, the CDR3 is TGTGCCTGGGGGACAGGGTTGGCGAACACTGAAGCTTTCTTT. Its translation is CAWGTGLANTEAFF.